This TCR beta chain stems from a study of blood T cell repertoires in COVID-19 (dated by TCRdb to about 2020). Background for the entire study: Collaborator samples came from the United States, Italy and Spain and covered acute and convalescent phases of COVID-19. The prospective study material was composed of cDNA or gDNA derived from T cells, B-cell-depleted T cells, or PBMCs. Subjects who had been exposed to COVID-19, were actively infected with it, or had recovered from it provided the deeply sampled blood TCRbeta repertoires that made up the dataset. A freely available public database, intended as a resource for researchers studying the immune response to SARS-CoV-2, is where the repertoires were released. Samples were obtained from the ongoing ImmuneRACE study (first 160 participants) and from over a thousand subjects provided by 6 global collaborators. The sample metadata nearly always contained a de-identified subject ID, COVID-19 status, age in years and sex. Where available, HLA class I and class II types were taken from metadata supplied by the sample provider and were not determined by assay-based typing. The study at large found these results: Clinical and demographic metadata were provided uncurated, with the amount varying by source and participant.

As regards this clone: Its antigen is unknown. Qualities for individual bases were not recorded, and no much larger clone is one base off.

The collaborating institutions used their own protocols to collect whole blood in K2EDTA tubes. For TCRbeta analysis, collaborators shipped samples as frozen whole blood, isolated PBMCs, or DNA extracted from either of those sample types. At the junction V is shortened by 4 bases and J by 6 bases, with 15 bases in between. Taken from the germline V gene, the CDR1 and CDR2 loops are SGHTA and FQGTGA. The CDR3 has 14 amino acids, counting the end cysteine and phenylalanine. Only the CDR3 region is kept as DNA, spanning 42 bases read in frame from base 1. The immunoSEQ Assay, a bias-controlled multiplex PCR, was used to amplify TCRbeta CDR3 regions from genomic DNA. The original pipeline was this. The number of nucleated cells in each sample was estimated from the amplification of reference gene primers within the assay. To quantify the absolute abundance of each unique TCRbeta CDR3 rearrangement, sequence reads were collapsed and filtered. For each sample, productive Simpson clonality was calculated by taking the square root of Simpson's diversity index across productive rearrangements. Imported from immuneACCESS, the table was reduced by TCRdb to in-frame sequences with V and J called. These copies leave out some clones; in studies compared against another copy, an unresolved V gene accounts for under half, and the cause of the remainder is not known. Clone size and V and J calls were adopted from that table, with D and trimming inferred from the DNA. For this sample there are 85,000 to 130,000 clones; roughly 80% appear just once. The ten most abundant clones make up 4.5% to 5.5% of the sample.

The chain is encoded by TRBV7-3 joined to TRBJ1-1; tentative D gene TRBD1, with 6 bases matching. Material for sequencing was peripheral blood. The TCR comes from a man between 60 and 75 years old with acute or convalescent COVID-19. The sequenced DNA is TGTGCCAGCAGCTCACAGGGTGAAAAGGCTGAAGCTTTCTTT. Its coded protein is CASSSQGEKAEAFF.